Presented here are 10 T cell receptor beta chains from one specimen sequenced in a study of T cell repertoires in cytomegalovirus infection. No antigen is known for these receptors. MiXCR, run by TCRdb on the reads, gives a single entry per CDR3 protein. The sample has more than 55,000 distinct CDR3 sequences, 20% to 25% seen once. Sequenced material: CD8+ T cells from cultured PBMCs, taken from culture after CMV antigen stimulation. All receptors come from a human donor in good health (CMV status not recorded). Some clones in this sample may be carry-over from other donors' samples.

This rearrangement joins TRBV7-8 to TRBJ1-4; TRBD1 is a possible D gene (6 bases). The CDR3 extends over 15 amino acids. V was pared by 4 bases and J by 3 bases, with 12 bases between. The germline CDR1 and CDR2 sequences are SGHVS and FQNEAQ. This CDR3 is CASSSPGAANEKLFF. DNA for the CDR3: TGTGCCAGCAGCTCCCCGGGGGCAGCTAATGAAAAACTGTTTTTT.

This clonotype was found a few times. This chain links TRBV12-3 or TRBV12-4 with TRBJ2-2; 16 bases line up with TRBD2. The CDR3 totals 18 residues. J was trimmed by 5 bases and V by 6 bases; bases with no gene match: 9. CDR3 in DNA: TGTGCCAGCAGCCCCGGGACTAGCGGGGGGGCAAGGACCGGGGAGCTGTTTTTT. It codes for CASSPGTSGGARTGELFF.

This clonotype was detected only a few times. The chain is built from TRBV27 and TRBJ1-2, with D uncertain. The CDR3 length is 14 residues. The germline gives CDR1 MNHEY, CDR2 SMNVEV (reference sequence). V lost 0 bases and J lost 4, with 9 bases in between. The CDR3 coding sequence is TGTGCCAGCAGTTTATCGGGCCAGTTCTATGGCTACACCTTC. This sequence encodes CASSLSGQFYGYTF.

This clonotype was found a few times. The chain combines TRBV7-9 with TRBJ2-7; 11 nucleotides agree with TRBD1. This CDR3 has 14 amino acids. Trimming took 5 bases from V and 2 from J; bases not matched to a gene: 2. The germline V gene has CDR1 SEHNR and CDR2 FQNEAQ (reference sequence). Here the CDR3 reads CASSLGQGAYEQYF. The CDR3, as DNA: TGTGCCAGCAGCCTGGGACAGGGGGCCTACGAGCAGTACTTC.

This clonotype was seen only a few times. The rearrangement links TRBV7-2 to TRBJ2-7, with D unclear. Trimming cost V 1 base and J 1 base, with 11 bases left between them. Per germline, CDR1 SGHTA and CDR2 FQGNSA. The CDR3 is 15 amino acids. The CDR3 reads CASSLELGGSYEQYF. In DNA, the CDR3 is TGTGCCAGCAGCTTAGAGTTGGGCGGTTCCTACGAGCAGTACTTC.

The chain carries TRBV12-3 or TRBV12-4 and TRBJ2-5; TRBD2 aligns across 8 bases. After removal of 6 bases from V and 2 bases from J, the junction contained 8 bases not matched to a gene. This CDR3 has 15 residues. Here the CDR3 reads CASRQLAGEQETQYF. The CDR3 DNA follows: TGTGCCAGCAGACAGCTAGCGGGCGAACAAGAGACCCAGTACTTC.

The chain joins TRBV7-9 to TRBJ2-7; TRBD2 aligns across 12 bases. CDR1 is SEHNR and CDR2 is FQNEAQ in the germline V gene (reference sequence). V lost 5 bases, J lost 0 bases, and 5 bases stayed unmatched. This CDR3 comprises 16 residues. CDR3 bases: TGTGCCAGCAGCCCCCAGACTAGCGGGGGCTCCTACGAGCAGTACTTC. Amino acids: CASSPQTSGGSYEQYF.

The chain carries TRBV7-9 and TRBJ2-3, with D tentatively TRBD1 (6 bases). The length of the CDR3 is 16 residues. V shed 7 bases and J shed 0 bases, with 17 bases lying between them. The germline V gene encodes CDR1 SEHNR and CDR2 FQNEAQ (reference sequence). The CDR3 is CASNRIGQKSTDTQYF. In DNA form, the CDR3 reads TGTGCCAGCAACAGAATCGGACAGAAGAGCACAGATACGCAGTATTTT.

This clonotype was observed a handful of times. The chain carries TRBV7-2 and TRBJ2-7, with D tentatively TRBD1 or TRBD2 (5 bases each). Trimming pared 1 base from V and 4 bases from J, leaving 14 bases between. Germline loops: CDR1 SGHTA, CDR2 FQGNSA. The CDR3 sequence is 15 residues long. Written as DNA, the CDR3 is TGTGCCAGCAGCTTAGGTCGGGGCCATTCTTACGAGCAGTACTTC. It yields the protein CASSLGRGHSYEQYF.

This clonotype was counted ten times or more. The chain has TRBV7-6 and TRBJ2-2; no reliable D call. Looked up from germline, CDR1 is SGHVS and CDR2 is FNYEAQ. The CDR3 totals 12 residues. Trimming removed 5 bases from V and 8 bases from J, with 9 bases in between. CDR3: CASSPLGGELFF. The CDR3 DNA follows: TGTGCCAGCAGCCCTTTAGGTGGGGAGCTGTTTTTT.